The clone carrying this T cell receptor (beta chain) was found many times. A much larger clone is a single base away; this may be a read error. The sample belongs to a study of read filtering for tumor transcriptome and immune sequencing. Molecular barcoded adaptors covering alpha/delta and beta/gamma chains were used on 400 ng RNA. TCRdb called the reads again in MiXCR, with one record for every CDR3 protein. The sample contains fewer than 30,000 distinct CDR3 sequences, roughly 19% of which appear only once. From germline, CDR1 is LNHNV and CDR2 YYDKDF (reference sequence). V was pared by 4 bases and J by 7 bases, with 9 bases of the junction left unmatched. The CDR3 extends over 15 amino acids. Bone marrow was sampled from every patient at the time of active disease.

The sequence came from a donor aged 40 or over with multiple myeloma. The V call is TRBV15, the J call TRBJ2-1; 8 bases match TRBD2. Material for sequencing was a population of CD138-negative cells sorted from bone marrow. The CDR3 loop reads CATSKDRAGVNEQFF. The CDR3 region has the DNA TGTGCCACCAGCAAAGATCGAGCGGGAGTTAATGAGCAGTTCTTC.